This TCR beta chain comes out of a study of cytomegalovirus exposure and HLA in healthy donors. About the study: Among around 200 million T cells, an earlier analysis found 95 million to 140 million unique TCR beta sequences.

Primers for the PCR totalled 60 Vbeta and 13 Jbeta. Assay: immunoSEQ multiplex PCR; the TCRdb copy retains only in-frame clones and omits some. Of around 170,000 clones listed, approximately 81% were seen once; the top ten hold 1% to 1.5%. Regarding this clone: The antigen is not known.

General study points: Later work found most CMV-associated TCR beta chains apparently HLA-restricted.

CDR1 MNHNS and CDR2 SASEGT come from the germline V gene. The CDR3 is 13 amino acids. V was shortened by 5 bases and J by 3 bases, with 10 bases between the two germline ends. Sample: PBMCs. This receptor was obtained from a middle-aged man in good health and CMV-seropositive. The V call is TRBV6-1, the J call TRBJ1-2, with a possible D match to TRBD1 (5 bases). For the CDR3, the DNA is TGTGCCAGCAGTTCCGACAGTTACTATGGCTACACCTTC. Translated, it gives CASSSDSYYGYTF.